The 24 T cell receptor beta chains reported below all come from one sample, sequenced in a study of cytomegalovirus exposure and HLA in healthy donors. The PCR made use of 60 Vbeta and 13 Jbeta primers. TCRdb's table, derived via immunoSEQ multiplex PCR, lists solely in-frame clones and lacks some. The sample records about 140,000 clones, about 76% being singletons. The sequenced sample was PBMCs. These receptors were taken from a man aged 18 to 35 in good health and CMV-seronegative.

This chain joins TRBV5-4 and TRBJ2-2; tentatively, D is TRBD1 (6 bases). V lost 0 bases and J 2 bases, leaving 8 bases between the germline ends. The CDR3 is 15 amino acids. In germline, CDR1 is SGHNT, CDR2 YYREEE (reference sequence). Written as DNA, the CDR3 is TGTGCCAGCAGCTTGGGGACAGACAACACCGGGGAGCTGTTTTTT. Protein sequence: CASSLGTDNTGELFF.

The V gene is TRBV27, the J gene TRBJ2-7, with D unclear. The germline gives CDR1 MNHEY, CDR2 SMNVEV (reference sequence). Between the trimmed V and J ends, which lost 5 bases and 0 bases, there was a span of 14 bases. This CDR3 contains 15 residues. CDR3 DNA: TGTGCCAGCAGTCCAGTCGATTCAAGCTCCTACGAGCAGTACTTC. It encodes CASSPVDSSSYEQYF.

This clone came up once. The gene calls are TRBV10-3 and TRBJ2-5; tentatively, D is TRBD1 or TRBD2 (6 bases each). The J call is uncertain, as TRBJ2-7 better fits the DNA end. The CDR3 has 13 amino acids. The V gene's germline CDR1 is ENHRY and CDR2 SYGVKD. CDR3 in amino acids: CAIGQEGAYEQYF. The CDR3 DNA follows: TGTGCCATCGGGCAGGAGGGGGCCTACGAGCAGTACTTC.

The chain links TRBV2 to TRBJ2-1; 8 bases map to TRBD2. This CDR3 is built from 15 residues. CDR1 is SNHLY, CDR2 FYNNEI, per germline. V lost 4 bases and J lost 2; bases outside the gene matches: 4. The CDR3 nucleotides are TGTGCCAGCAGTGCCAGCGGGGGTACCTACAATGAGCAGTTCTTC. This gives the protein CASSASGGTYNEQFF.

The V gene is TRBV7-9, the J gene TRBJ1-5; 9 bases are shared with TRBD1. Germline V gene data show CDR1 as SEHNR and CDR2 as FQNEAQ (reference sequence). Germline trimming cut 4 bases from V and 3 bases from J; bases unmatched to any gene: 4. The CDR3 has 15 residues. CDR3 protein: CASSSTGGLNQPQHF. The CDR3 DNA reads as TGTGCCAGCAGCTCGACAGGGGGGCTCAATCAGCCCCAGCATTTT.

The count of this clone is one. CDR3 sequence (DNA): TGTGCCAGCAGTGAACCCAGGGGCTACGAGCAGTACTTC. Translated, it gives CASSEPRGYEQYF. The rearrangement joins TRBV6-1 to TRBJ2-7, with a possible D match to TRBD1 (6 bases). The CDR3 spans 13 residues. CDR1 is MNHNS, CDR2 SASEGT, per germline. With 2 bases removed from V and 3 bases from J, the gap between germline ends came to 8 bases.

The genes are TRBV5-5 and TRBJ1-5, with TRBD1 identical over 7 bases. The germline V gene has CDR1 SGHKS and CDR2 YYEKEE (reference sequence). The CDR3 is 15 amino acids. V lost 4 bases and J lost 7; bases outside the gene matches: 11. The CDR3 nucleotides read TGTGCCAGCAGCCTCGGGACAGCCTCGGTGCAGCCCCAGCATTTT. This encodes CASSLGTASVQPQHF. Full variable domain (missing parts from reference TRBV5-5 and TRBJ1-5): DAGVTQSPTHLIKTRGQQVTLRCSPISGHKSVSWYQQVLGQGPQFIFQYYEKEERGRGNFPDRFSARQFPNYSSELNVNALLLGDSALYLCASSLGTASVQPQHFGDGTRLSIL.

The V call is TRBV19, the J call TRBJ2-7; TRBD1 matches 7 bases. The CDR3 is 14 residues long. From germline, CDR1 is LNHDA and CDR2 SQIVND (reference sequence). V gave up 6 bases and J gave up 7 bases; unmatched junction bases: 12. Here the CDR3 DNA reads TGTGCCAGTAGCGACAGGGAAAAGGTAGGGGAGCAGTACTTC. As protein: CASSDREKVGEQYF. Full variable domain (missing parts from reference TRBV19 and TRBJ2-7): DGGITQSPKYLFRKEGQNVTLSCEQNLNHDAMYWYRQDPGQGLRLIYYSQIVNDFQKGDIAEGYSVSREKKESFPLTVTSAQKNPTAFYLCASSDREKVGEQYFGPGTRLTVT.

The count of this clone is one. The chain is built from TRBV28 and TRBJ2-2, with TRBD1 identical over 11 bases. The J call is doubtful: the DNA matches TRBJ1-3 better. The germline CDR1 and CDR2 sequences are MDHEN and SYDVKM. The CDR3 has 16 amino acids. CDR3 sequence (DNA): TGTGCCAGCAGTCCCCAGGGACAGGGGGGAAGAAACACCATATATTTT. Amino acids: CASSPQGQGGRNTIYF.

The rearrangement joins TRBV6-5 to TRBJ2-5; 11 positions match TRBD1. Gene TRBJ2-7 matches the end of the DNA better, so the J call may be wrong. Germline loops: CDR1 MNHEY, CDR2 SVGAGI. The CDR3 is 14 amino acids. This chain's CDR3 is CASSQDRGLYEQYF. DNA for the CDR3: TGTGCCAGCAGTCAGGACAGGGGGCTTTACGAGCAGTACTTC.

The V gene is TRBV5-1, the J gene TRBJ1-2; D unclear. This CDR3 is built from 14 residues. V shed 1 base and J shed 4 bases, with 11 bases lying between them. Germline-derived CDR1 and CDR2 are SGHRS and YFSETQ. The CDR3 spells CASSLTGSSYGYTF. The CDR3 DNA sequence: TGCGCCAGCAGCTTGACGGGGTCTAGCTATGGCTACACCTTC.

The CDR3 protein is CASRQTGAGEQYF. The CDR3 DNA reads as TGTGCCAGCAGACAAACAGGGGCAGGCGAGCAGTACTTC. The chain recombines TRBV6-5 with TRBJ2-7, with 7 bases aligning to TRBD1. CDR3 length: 13 amino acids. The V segment lost 6 bases and the J segment 6 bases; nucleotides outside the gene matches: 8. Germline lookup yields CDR1 MNHEY and CDR2 SVGAGI.

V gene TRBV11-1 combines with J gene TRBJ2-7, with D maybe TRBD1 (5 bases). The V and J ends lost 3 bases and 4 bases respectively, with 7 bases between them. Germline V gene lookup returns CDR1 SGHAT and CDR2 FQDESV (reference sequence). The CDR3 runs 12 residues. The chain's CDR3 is CASSFAGYEQYF. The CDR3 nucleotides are TGTGCCAGCAGCTTTGCAGGGTACGAGCAGTACTTC.

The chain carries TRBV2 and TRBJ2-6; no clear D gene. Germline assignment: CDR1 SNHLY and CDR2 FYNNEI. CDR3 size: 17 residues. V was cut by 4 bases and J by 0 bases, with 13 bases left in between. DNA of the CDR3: TGTGCCAGCAGTGCCCAGGTACTGAGCTCTGGGGCCAACGTCCTGACTTTC. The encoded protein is CASSAQVLSSGANVLTF.

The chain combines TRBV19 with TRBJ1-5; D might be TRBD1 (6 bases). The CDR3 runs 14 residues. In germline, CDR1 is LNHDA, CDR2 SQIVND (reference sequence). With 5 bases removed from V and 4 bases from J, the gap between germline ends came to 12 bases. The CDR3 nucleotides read TGTGCCAGTAGTGTCCGGGACACGAATCAGCCCCAGCATTTT. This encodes CASSVRDTNQPQHF.

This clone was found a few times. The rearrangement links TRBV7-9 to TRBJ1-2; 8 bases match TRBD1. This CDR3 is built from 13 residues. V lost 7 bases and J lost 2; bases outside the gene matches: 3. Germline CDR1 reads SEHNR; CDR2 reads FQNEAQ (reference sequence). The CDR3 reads CASNGQGNYGYTF. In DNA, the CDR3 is TGTGCCAGCAACGGACAGGGAAACTATGGCTACACCTTC.

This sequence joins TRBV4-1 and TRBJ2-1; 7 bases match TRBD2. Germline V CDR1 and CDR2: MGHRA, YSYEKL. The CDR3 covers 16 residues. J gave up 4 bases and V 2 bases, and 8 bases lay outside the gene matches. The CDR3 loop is CASSQSSGFTYNEQFF. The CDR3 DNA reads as TGCGCCAGCAGCCAATCTAGCGGATTTACGTACAATGAGCAGTTCTTC.

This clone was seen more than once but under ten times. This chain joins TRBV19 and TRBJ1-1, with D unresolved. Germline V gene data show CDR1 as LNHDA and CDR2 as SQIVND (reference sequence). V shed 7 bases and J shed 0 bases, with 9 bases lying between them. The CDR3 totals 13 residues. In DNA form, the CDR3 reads TGTGCCAGTACAGTTACTATGAACACTGAAGCTTTCTTT. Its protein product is CASTVTMNTEAFF.

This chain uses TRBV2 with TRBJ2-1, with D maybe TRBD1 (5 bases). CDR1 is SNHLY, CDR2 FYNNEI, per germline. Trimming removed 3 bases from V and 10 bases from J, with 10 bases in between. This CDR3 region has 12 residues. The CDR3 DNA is TGTGCCAGCAGTGACAGGGTGGGGGAGCAGTTCTTC. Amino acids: CASSDRVGEQFF.

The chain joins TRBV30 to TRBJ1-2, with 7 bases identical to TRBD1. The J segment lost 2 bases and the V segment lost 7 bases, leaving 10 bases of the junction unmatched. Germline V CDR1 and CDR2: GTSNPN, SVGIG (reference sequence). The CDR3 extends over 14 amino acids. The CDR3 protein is CASPGKGGNYGYTF. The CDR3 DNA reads TGTGCCTCCCCGGGGAAAGGGGGCAACTATGGCTACACCTTC.

The CDR3 here is CSVERPGTGFGNYNEQFF. CDR3 coding DNA: TGCAGCGTTGAACGTCCCGGGACAGGGTTCGGTAACTACAATGAGCAGTTCTTC. The chain is built from TRBV29-1 and TRBJ2-1; TRBD1 matches 9 bases. V gave up 2 bases and J gave up 3 bases; unmatched junction bases: 14. Germline CDR1 and CDR2: SQVTM and ANQGSEA. This CDR3 comprises 18 residues.

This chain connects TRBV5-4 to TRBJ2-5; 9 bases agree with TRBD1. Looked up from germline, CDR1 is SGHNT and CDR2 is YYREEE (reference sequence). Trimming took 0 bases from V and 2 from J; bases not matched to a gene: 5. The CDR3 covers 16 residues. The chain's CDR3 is CASSLGSGQGQETQYF. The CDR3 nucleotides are TGTGCCAGCAGCTTGGGTTCGGGACAGGGTCAAGAGACCCAGTACTTC.

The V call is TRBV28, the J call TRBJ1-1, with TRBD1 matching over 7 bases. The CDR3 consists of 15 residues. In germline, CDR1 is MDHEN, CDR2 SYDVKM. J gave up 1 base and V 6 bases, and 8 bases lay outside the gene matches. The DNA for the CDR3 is TGTGCCAGCAGGAAAGGGGACAGCGAGAACACTGAAGCTTTCTTT. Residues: CASRKGDSENTEAFF.

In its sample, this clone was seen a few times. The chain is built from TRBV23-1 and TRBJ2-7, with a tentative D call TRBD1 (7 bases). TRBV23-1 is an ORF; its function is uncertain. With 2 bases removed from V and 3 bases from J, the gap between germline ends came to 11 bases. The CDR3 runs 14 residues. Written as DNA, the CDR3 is TGCGCCAGCAGTCAAGGAGGGGGCCGCTACGAGCAGTACTTC. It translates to CASSQGGGRYEQYF.